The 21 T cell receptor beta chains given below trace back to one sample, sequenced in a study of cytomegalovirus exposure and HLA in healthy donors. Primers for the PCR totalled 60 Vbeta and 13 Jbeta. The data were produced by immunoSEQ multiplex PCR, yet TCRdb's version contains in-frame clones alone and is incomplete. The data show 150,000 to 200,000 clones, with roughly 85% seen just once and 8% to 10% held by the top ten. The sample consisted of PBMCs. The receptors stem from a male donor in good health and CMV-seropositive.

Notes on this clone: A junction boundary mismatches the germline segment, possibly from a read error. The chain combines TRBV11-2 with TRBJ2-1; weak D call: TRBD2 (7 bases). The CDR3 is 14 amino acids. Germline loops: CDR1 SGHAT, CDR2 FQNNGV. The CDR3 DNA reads TGTGCCAGCAGCTTAAGCGTATCCCACGGGGGGCGGATCTTC. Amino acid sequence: CASSLSVSHGGRIF.

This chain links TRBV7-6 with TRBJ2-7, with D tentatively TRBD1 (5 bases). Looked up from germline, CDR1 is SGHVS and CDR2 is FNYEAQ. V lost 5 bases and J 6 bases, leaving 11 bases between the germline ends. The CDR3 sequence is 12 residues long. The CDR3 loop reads CASSRPGSEQYF. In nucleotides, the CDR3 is TGTGCCAGCAGCCGACCAGGGTCCGAGCAGTACTTC.

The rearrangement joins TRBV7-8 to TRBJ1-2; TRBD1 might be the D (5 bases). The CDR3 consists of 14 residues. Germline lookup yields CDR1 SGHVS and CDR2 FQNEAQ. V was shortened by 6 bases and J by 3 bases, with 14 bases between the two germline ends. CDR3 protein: CASRPGREDYGYTF. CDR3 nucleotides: TGTGCCAGCAGACCAGGGAGGGAGGACTATGGCTACACCTTC.

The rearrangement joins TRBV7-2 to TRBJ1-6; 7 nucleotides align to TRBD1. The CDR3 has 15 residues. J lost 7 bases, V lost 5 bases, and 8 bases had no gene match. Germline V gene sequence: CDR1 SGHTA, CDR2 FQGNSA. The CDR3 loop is CASSERQGVNSPLHF. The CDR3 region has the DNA TGTGCCAGCAGCGAAAGACAGGGTGTAAATTCACCCCTCCACTTT. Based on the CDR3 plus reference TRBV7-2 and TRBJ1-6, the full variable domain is GAGVSQSPSNKVTEKGKDVELRCDPISGHTALYWYRQSLGQGLEFLIYFQGNSAPDKSGLPSDRFSAERTGGSVSTLTIQRTQQEDSAVYLCASSERQGVNSPLHFGNGTRLTVT.

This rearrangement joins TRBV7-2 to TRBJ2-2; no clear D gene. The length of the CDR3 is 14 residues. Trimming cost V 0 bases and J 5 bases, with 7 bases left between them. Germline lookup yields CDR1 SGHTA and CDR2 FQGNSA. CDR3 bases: TGTGCCAGCAGCTTAGCACAGTTTACCGGGGAGCTGTTTTTT. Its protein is CASSLAQFTGELFF.

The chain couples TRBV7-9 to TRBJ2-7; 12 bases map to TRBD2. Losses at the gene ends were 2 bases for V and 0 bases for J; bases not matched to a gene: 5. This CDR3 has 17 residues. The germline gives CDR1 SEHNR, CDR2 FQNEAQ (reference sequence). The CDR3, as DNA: TGTGCCAGCAGCTTACTAACTAGCGGGAGGAGCTCCTACGAGCAGTACTTC. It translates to CASSLLTSGRSSYEQYF.

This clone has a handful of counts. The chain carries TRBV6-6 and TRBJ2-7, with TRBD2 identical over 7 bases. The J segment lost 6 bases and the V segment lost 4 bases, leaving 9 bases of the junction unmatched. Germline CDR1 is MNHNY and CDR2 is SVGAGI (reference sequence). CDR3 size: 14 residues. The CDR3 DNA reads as TGTGCCAGCAGTTCTAGCGGTTGGAGCGGCGAGCAGTACTTC. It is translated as CASSSSGWSGEQYF.

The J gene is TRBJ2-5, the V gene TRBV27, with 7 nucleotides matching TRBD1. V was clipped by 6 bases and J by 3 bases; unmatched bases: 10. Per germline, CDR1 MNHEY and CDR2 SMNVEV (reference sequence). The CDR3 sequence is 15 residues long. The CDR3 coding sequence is TGTGCCAGCAGGGGGTACGGAACAGGGGAAGAGACCCAGTACTTC. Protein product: CASRGYGTGEETQYF.

CDR3 in DNA: TGTGCCAGCAGTTTATGGGGGACTAGCGGGGGGGCGGGAGCCAAAAACATTCAGTACTTC. This codes for CASSLWGTSGGAGAKNIQYF. V gene TRBV27 combines with J gene TRBJ2-4, with 16 nucleotides matching TRBD2. Unmatched junction bases numbered 6, after V lost 1 base and J lost 0 bases. This CDR3 region has 20 residues. The germline V gene encodes CDR1 MNHEY and CDR2 SMNVEV (reference sequence).

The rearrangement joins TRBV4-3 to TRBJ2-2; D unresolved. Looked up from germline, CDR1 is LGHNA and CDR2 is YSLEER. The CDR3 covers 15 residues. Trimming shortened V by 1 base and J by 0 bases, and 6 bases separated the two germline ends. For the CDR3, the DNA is TGCGCCAGCAGCCAAGTCGCAGCGAACACCGGGGAGCTGTTTTTT. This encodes CASSQVAANTGELFF.

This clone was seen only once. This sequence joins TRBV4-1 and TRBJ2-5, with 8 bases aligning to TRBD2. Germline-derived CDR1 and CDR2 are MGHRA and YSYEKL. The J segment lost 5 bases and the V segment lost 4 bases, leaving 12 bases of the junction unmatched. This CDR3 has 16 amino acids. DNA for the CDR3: TGCGCCAGCAGCCCCTTCCCTGGACTAGCCGGCGAGACCCAGTACTTC. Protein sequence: CASSPFPGLAGETQYF.

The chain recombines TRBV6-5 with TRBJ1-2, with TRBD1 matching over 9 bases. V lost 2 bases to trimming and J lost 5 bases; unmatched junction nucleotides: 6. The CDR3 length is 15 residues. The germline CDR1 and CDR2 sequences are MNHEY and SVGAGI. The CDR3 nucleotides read TGTGCCAGCAGTTACGGGGGACAGGGCATGTATGGCTACACCTTC. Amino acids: CASSYGGQGMYGYTF.

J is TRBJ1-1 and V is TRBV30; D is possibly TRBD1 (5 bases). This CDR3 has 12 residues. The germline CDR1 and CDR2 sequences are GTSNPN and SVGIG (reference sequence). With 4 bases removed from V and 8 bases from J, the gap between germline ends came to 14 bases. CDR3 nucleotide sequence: TGTGCCTGGATAGTTGGAGGGACCGAAGCTTTCTTT. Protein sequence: CAWIVGGTEAFF. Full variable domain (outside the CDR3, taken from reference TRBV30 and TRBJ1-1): SQTIHQWPATLVQPVGSPLSLECTVEGTSNPNLYWYRQAAGRGLQLLFYSVGIGQISSEVPQNLSASRPQDRQFILSSKKLLLSDSGFYLCAWIVGGTEAFFGQGTRLTVV.

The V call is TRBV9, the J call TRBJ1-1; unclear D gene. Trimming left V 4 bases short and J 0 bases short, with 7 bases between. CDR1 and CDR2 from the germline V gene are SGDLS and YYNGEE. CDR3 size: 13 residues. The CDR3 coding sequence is TGTGCCAGCAGCCCCACTTTGAACACTGAAGCTTTCTTT. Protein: CASSPTLNTEAFF.

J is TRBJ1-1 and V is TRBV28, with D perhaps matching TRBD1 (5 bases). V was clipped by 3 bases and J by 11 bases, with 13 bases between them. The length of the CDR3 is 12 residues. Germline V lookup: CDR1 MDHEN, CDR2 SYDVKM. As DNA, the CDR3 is TGTGCCAGCAGTTTCACGGACATAAGGGCTTTCTTT. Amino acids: CASSFTDIRAFF.

The CDR3 bases are TGTGCCAGCAGTCTTGCGACAGGCACAGATACGCAGTATTTT. It codes for CASSLATGTDTQYF. The chain joins TRBV27 to TRBJ2-3, with D possibly TRBD1 on 5 matching bases. V was clipped by 5 bases and J by 1 base, with 10 bases between them. Looked up from germline, CDR1 is MNHEY and CDR2 is SMNVEV (reference sequence). The CDR3 has 14 amino acids.

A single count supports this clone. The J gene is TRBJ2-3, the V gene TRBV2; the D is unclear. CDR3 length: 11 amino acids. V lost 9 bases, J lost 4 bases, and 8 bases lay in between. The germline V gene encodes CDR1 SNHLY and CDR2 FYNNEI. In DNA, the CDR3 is TGTGCCAGTGAGTCCTCAGATACGCAGTATTTT. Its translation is CASESSDTQYF.

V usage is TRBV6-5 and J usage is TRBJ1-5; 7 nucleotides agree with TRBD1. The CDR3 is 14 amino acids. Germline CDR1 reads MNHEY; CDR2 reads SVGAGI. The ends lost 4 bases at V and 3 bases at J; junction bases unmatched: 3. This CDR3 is CASSSGQNNQPQHF. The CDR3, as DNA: TGTGCCAGCAGTTCGGGACAGAACAATCAGCCCCAGCATTTT.

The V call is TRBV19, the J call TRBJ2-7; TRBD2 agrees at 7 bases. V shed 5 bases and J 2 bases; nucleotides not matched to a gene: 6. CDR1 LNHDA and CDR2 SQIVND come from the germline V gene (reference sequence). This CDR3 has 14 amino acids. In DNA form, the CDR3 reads TGTGCCAGTAGTCTCACCGGGACTACCTACGAGCAGTACTTC. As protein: CASSLTGTTYEQYF.

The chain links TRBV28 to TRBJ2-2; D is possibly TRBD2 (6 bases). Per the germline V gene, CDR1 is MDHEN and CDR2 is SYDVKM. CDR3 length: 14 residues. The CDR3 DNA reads TGTGCTTCGAACGGGGCGGGAAGCACCGGGGAGCTGTTTTTT. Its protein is CASNGAGSTGELFF.

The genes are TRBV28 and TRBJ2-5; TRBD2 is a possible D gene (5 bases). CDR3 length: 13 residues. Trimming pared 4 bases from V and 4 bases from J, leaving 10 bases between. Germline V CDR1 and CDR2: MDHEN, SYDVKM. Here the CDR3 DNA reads TGTGCCAGCAGTTGGGGAGTCAGAGAGACCCAGTACTTC. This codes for CASSWGVRETQYF.